This is a list of T cell receptor beta chains from one sample in a study of vaccination and CD4 T cells after COVID-19. Their antigens remain unidentified. TCRdb independently ran MiXCR on the PCR reads; one entry per CDR3 protein. The sample records around 27,000 distinct CDR3 sequences, roughly 38% being singletons. This sample comprised CD4+ T cells from blood, cultured in vitro, obtained about 7 months after SARS-CoV-2 vaccination. The receptors originated from a human donor who had recovered from COVID-19. Both conserved end residues are part of each CDR3. A D gene is named only where the DNA matches it firmly.

d_gene	v_gene	CDR3aa
NA	TRBV7-3	CASSLLSQETQYF
NA	TRBV20-1	CSAHKSSYNSPLHF
NA	TRBV20-1	CSAREAGGANTGELFF
TRBD2	TRBV5-1	CASSPGIGLAGGNEQFF
TRBD2	TRBV6-4	CASSVAGLAHNEQFF
NA	TRBV19	CASSREGAGANVLTF
NA	TRBV7-2	CASSFGGVYNEQFF
TRBD2	TRBV20-1	CSATRSGRSTDTQYF
TRBD1	TRBV20-1	CSARRQGGSTDTQYF
TRBD2	TRBV28	CASRPSGSYEQYF